This entry lists 14 T cell receptor beta chains sequenced from one sample in a study of CD8+CD57+ T cells in acquired aplastic anemia. Using genomic DNA as the template, TCR beta VDJ and CDR3 profiling was carried out. TCRdb re-analysed the reads in MiXCR, keeping a single row per CDR3 protein. Of fewer than 200,000 distinct CDR3 sequences in the sample, around 40% were seen once. The sample consisted of sorted CD4+, CD8+, or CD8+CD57+ T cells (not recorded which) from PBMCs. The receptors come from a human donor in good health.

Comment on this clonotype: Given a much more abundant clone one base away, this may be a read error. The chain recombines TRBV19 with TRBJ1-5, with 7 bases matching TRBD1. The ends lost 8 bases at V and 2 bases at J; junction bases unmatched: 9. Germline V gene sequence: CDR1 LNHDA, CDR2 SQIVND (reference sequence). The CDR3 is 15 amino acids. Here the CDR3 reads CASDAGTDRNQPQHF. DNA for the CDR3: TGTGCCAGTGATGCGGGGACAGACCGCAATCAGCCCCAGCATTTT.

There are a few counts of this clonotype. The chain recombines TRBV18 with TRBJ1-1; D gene uncertain. The CDR3 totals 13 residues. The V and J ends lost 3 bases and 1 base respectively, with 6 bases between them. Germline CDR1 and CDR2: KGHSH and LQKENI. In DNA form, the CDR3 reads TGTGCCAGCTCACCTTACAGGAACACTGAAGCTTTCTTT. It specifies CASSPYRNTEAFF.

The chain joins TRBV12-3 or TRBV12-4 to TRBJ2-5, with 10 positions matching TRBD2. Trimming at V came to 2 bases and at J to 3 bases, leaving 3 bases not matched to a gene. The length of the CDR3 is 15 residues. DNA of the CDR3: TGTGCCAGCAGTTTACTAGCGGGAGTAGAAGAGACCCAGTACTTC. It encodes CASSLLAGVEETQYF.

The chain is built from TRBV19 and TRBJ1-1; perhaps TRBD1 as D (5 bases). This CDR3 is built from 12 residues. The germline V and J ends were trimmed by 5 bases and 7 bases, with 11 bases remaining between them. The germline gives CDR1 LNHDA, CDR2 SQIVND (reference sequence). CDR3 bases: TGTGCCAGTAGTCCGGACACGGTTGAAGCTTTCTTT. This sequence encodes CASSPDTVEAFF.

This clonotype appeared many times. The chain employs TRBV7-2 and TRBJ2-7; TRBD2 agrees at 7 bases. Trimming removed 5 bases from V and 1 base from J; junction bases left unmatched: 14. Germline-derived CDR1 and CDR2 are SGHTA and FQGNSA. The CDR3 has 17 residues. The CDR3 bases are TGTGCCAGCAGCGTTGCGGGAAGCCGGGACTATTCCTACGAGCAGTACTTC. Its translation is CASSVAGSRDYSYEQYF.

Details on this clonotype: Being one base from a much bigger clone, this may be a read error. The CDR3 DNA sequence: TGTGCCATCAGTTGGACAGGTAACACTGAAGCTTTCTTT. Amino acid sequence: CAISWTGNTEAFF. The rearrangement joins TRBV10-3 to TRBJ1-1; TRBD1 matches 7 bases. The CDR3 is 13 amino acids. CDR1 is ENHRY and CDR2 is SYGVKD in the germline V gene. Losses at the gene ends were 5 bases for V and 2 bases for J; bases not matched to a gene: 2.

The chain recombines TRBV3-1 with TRBJ1-6, with 10 positions matching TRBD1. Germline-derived CDR1 and CDR2 are LGHDT and YNNKEL (reference sequence). The CDR3 has 15 amino acids. Trimming at V came to 6 bases and at J to 13 bases, leaving 12 bases not matched to a gene. The CDR3 region has the DNA TGTGCCAGCAGGGCGGGACAGGGGATAATTGGGCCCCTCCACTTT. It encodes CASRAGQGIIGPLHF. The full variable domain, its missing parts supplied by reference TRBV3-1 and TRBJ1-6, is DTAVSQTPKYLVTQMGNDKSIKCEQNLGHDTMYWYKQDSKKFLKIMFSYNNKELIINETVPNRFSPKSPDKAHLNLHINSLELGDSAVYFCASRAGQGIIGPLHFGNGTRLTVT.

Many counts were recorded for this clonotype. This chain links TRBV7-2 with TRBJ1-2, with 9 bases that match TRBD1. J was trimmed by 4 bases and V by 4 bases; bases with no gene match: 4. The CDR3 runs to 14 residues. In germline, CDR1 is SGHTA, CDR2 FQGNSA. The CDR3 DNA sequence: TGTGCCAGCAGCTCGGACAGGGGTCTCTATGGCTACACCTTC. Translated, it gives CASSSDRGLYGYTF.

V is TRBV20-1 and J is TRBJ1-3; D possibly corresponds to TRBD1 (5 bases). CDR1 is DFQATT, CDR2 SNEGSKA, per germline (reference sequence). This CDR3 has 17 amino acids. V was cut by 4 bases and J by 2 bases, with 21 bases left in between. The CDR3 loop is CSAISALGEGPGNTIYF. The DNA for the CDR3 is TGCAGTGCTATATCGGCCCTAGGGGAGGGACCTGGAAACACCATATATTTT.

This clonotype was recorded many times. The chain uses TRBV6-1 and TRBJ2-7; TRBD2 aligns across 7 bases. Germline trimming cut 5 bases from V and 6 bases from J; bases unmatched to any gene: 13. Germline V gene lookup returns CDR1 MNHNS and CDR2 SASEGT. This CDR3 has 15 residues. CDR3 DNA sequence: TGTGCCAGCAGTCCTGTCGGGCGGGAGTGGGGCGAGCAGTACTTC. This gives the protein CASSPVGREWGEQYF.

This clonotype was seen many times. CDR3 in amino acids: CASSPRDKPVYGYTF. Here the CDR3 DNA reads TGCGCCAGCAGCCCCCGGGACAAACCAGTGTATGGCTACACCTTC. The chain recombines TRBV5-1 with TRBJ1-2; weak D call: TRBD1 (6 bases). Germline CDR1 and CDR2: SGHRS and YFSETQ. V shed 4 bases and J shed 5 bases, with 18 bases lying between them. The CDR3 consists of 15 residues.

This sequence joins TRBV19 and TRBJ2-1; 9 bases are a match to TRBD2. The CDR3 totals 11 residues. CDR1 is LNHDA and CDR2 is SQIVND in the germline V gene (reference sequence). Unmatched junction bases numbered 7, after V lost 6 bases and J lost 16 bases. The CDR3 reads CASRLAGNTFF. For the CDR3, the DNA is TGTGCCAGTAGGCTAGCGGGAAACACATTCTTC.

The chain has TRBV25-1 and TRBJ1-1; no reliable D call. The CDR3 is made up of 16 amino acids. Trimming cost V 2 bases and J 0 bases, with 13 bases left between them. CDR1 is MGHDK and CDR2 is SYGVNS in the germline V gene. The CDR3 reads CASSEGYGSMNTEAFF. The CDR3, as DNA: TGTGCCAGCAGTGAAGGATACGGCTCCATGAACACTGAAGCTTTCTTT.

This clonotype was detected a few times. This sequence joins TRBV11-3 and TRBJ2-3; D unclear. Germline lookup yields CDR1 SGHNT and CDR2 YENEEA. With 5 bases removed from V and 2 bases from J, the gap between germline ends came to 11 bases. This CDR3 comprises 14 residues. CDR3: CASSSDKITDTQYF. The CDR3 DNA sequence: TGTGCCAGCAGCAGCGACAAGATCACAGATACGCAGTATTTT.